A single sample gave rise to the 31 T cell receptor beta chains below, sequenced in a study of cytomegalovirus exposure and HLA in healthy donors. Primers included in the PCR were 60 Vbeta and 13 Jbeta primers. Only in-frame clones appear in the TCRdb table, and some are missing; sequencing was by immunoSEQ multiplex PCR. The sample carries 120,000 or so clones, around 82% recorded once. The material sequenced was PBMCs. All receptors derive from a female donor in good health and CMV-seronegative.

This chain links TRBV19 with TRBJ1-2, with a weak D call TRBD1 (6 bases). Per germline, CDR1 LNHDA and CDR2 SQIVND (reference sequence). The CDR3 has 14 amino acids. Trimming removed 6 bases at V and 0 bases at J, with 11 bases between. The CDR3 DNA is TGTGCCAGTAGCCGGGACATCGCTAACTATGGCTACACCTTC. Residues: CASSRDIANYGYTF.

The chain has TRBV5-4 and TRBJ1-4, with TRBD1 identical over 9 bases. Trimming removed 4 bases from V and 6 bases from J; junction bases left unmatched: 7. The CDR3 sequence is 15 residues long. Germline V gives CDR1 SGHNT, CDR2 YYREEE (reference sequence). The CDR3 region is CASSSGQGRHEKLFF. Written as DNA, the CDR3 is TGTGCCAGCAGCAGCGGACAGGGGCGCCATGAAAAACTGTTTTTT.

The chain carries TRBV7-9 and TRBJ1-5, with a tentative D call TRBD1 (5 bases). This CDR3 region has 15 residues. Trimming removed 0 bases from V and 5 bases from J, with 11 bases in between. CDR1 and CDR2 from the germline V gene are SEHNR and FQNEAQ (reference sequence). The CDR3 region has the DNA TGTGCCAGCAGCTTAGCCGGGGGTGGCCATCAGCCCCAGCATTTT. Translating it yields CASSLAGGGHQPQHF.

The chain joins TRBV27 to TRBJ2-3; 7 bases match TRBD1. CDR3 length: 15 amino acids. V dropped 2 bases and J dropped 3; count of bases not matched to a gene: 5. CDR1 and CDR2 (germline): MNHEY, SMNVEV (reference sequence). The CDR3 DNA sequence: TGTGCCAGCAGTTTAACAGGGGTTGTTACAGATACGCAGTATTTT. Encoded protein: CASSLTGVVTDTQYF.

The chain carries TRBV4-1 and TRBJ2-1, with D uncertain. The ends were cut back, 4 bases at V and 7 bases at J, with 11 bases in the middle. Germline V lookup: CDR1 MGHRA, CDR2 YSYEKL. The CDR3 has 13 residues. This CDR3 is CASSLGPANEQFF. The CDR3 DNA is TGCGCCAGCAGCCTTGGGCCCGCAAATGAGCAGTTCTTC.

The V gene is TRBV5-4, the J gene TRBJ2-3, with a weak D call TRBD1 (5 bases). The V gene lost 3 bases and the J gene lost 2 bases, with 13 bases spanning the gap. The V gene's germline CDR1 is SGHNT and CDR2 YYREEE (reference sequence). The CDR3 loop spans 15 amino acids. CDR3 residues: CASSSQWGHTDTQYF. In DNA form, the CDR3 reads TGTGCCAGCAGCTCGCAATGGGGCCACACAGATACGCAGTATTTT.

The chain links TRBV5-1 to TRBJ1-5; 12 bases fit TRBD1. Germline CDR1 reads SGHRS; CDR2 reads YFSETQ. V shed 4 bases, J shed 0 bases, and the junction held 11 bases outside the gene matches. The CDR3 loop spans 19 amino acids. The CDR3 bases are TGCGCCAGCAGCAACACCGGGACAGGGGGCTATTATAGCAATCAGCCCCAGCATTTT. This sequence encodes CASSNTGTGGYYSNQPQHF.

The J gene is TRBJ1-5, the V gene TRBV4-1; 10 bases line up with TRBD1. The CDR3 consists of 14 residues. The germline gives CDR1 MGHRA, CDR2 YSYEKL. With 4 bases clipped from V and 6 bases from J, the junction kept 3 bases outside the gene matches. DNA for the CDR3: TGCGCCAGCAGCCGACAGGGGGCGGGTCAGCCCCAGCATTTT. Amino acids: CASSRQGAGQPQHF.

This clone has more than one count but fewer than ten. The chain couples TRBV5-1 to TRBJ1-5; D unclear. The CDR3 has 15 amino acids. V lost 4 bases, J lost 4 bases, and 15 bases lay in between. The V gene's germline CDR1 is SGHRS and CDR2 YFSETQ. CDR3 residues: CASSLTTGSNQPQHF. CDR3 DNA sequence: TGCGCCAGCAGCCTTACGACGGGAAGTAATCAGCCCCAGCATTTT.

A remark on this clone: The identical CDR3 is also encoded by other nucleotide sequences in the sample. The chain employs TRBV5-1 and TRBJ2-7, with 7 bases identical to TRBD1. Germline loops: CDR1 SGHRS, CDR2 YFSETQ. The CDR3 totals 13 residues. V lost 4 bases to trimming and J lost 4 bases; unmatched junction nucleotides: 5. As DNA, the CDR3 is TGCGCCAGCAGCCCGGGACAGACATACGAGCAGTACTTC. This translates into CASSPGQTYEQYF.

The chain uses TRBV9 and TRBJ2-3; the D gene is possibly TRBD2 (5 bases). Trimming took off 3 bases at V and 2 bases at J, with 10 bases between the two ends. The V gene's germline CDR1 is SGDLS and CDR2 YYNGEE. The CDR3 covers 14 residues. The CDR3 spells CASSEGGFTDTQYF. CDR3 in DNA: TGTGCCAGCAGCGAAGGAGGTTTCACAGATACGCAGTATTTT.

The genes are TRBV4-2 and TRBJ2-7, with a weak D call TRBD2 (6 bases). V was cut by 1 base and J by 3 bases, with 10 bases left in between. The CDR3 runs 14 residues. Per the germline V gene, CDR1 is LGHNA and CDR2 is YNFKEQ. The CDR3, as DNA: TGTGCCAGCAGCCAAGGGACTAAGGTCTACGAGCAGTACTTC. Protein: CASSQGTKVYEQYF.

The genes are TRBV6-1 and TRBJ2-7; maybe TRBD1 (6 bases). The ends were cut back, 5 bases at V and 1 base at J, with 9 bases in the middle. Germline V gene lookup returns CDR1 MNHNS and CDR2 SASEGT. The CDR3 totals 13 residues. CDR3 amino acids: CASSRQGSYEQYF. The CDR3 DNA follows: TGTGCCAGCAGTCGTCAGGGGTCCTACGAGCAGTACTTC.

The chain is built from TRBV30 and TRBJ2-1; 8 nucleotides align to TRBD2. V lost 4 bases and J lost 4; bases outside the gene matches: 6. This CDR3 is built from 14 residues. Germline V gene data show CDR1 as GTSNPN and CDR2 as SVGIG (reference sequence). The CDR3 DNA reads TGTGCCTGGAAGGTAGCGGGACCATACAATGAGCAGTTCTTC. Translating gives CAWKVAGPYNEQFF.

The CDR3 DNA is TGTGCCAGCAGCTTAGTTCCCCAGTCCTCCTACAATGAGCAGTTCTTC. Its translation: CASSLVPQSSYNEQFF. The rearrangement links TRBV11-1 to TRBJ2-1, with D hard to call. CDR1 and CDR2 from the germline V gene are SGHAT and FQDESV (reference sequence). Trimming left V 1 base short and J 0 bases short, with 10 bases between. CDR3 length: 16 amino acids. The complete variable domain, with remaining parts taken from reference TRBV11-1 and TRBJ2-1, reads EAEVAQSPRYKITEKSQAVAFWCDPISGHATLYWYRQILGQGPELLVQFQDESVVDDSQLPKDRFSAERLKGVDSTLKIQPAELGDSAMYLCASSLVPQSSYNEQFFGPGTRLTVL.

This clone has only a few counts. This sequence joins TRBV10-3 and TRBJ1-5; 7 positions match TRBD1. Germline V lookup: CDR1 ENHRY, CDR2 SYGVKD. The trim removed 0 bases at V and 2 bases at J, leaving 1 base unmatched. This CDR3 comprises 15 residues. The CDR3 region has the DNA TGTGCCATCAGTGAGTCAGGGGGCGGCAATCAGCCCCAGCATTTT. Its protein is CAISESGGGNQPQHF.

This chain joins TRBV29-1 and TRBJ2-5, with TRBD2 identical over 14 bases. The V and J ends lost 5 bases and 5 bases, in that order; junction bases with no gene match: 7. The CDR3 covers 15 residues. Germline CDR1 and CDR2: SQVTM and ANQGSEA. The DNA for the CDR3 is TGCAGCGTTCTGACTAGCGGGGGGGTTGGGGAGACCCAGTACTTC. As protein: CSVLTSGGVGETQYF.

The chain combines TRBV7-9 with TRBJ1-1; TRBD1 matches at 10 bases. The CDR3 spans 16 residues. The germline gives CDR1 SEHNR, CDR2 FQNEAQ (reference sequence). Trimming cost V 5 bases and J 5 bases; bases outside gene matches: 11. The DNA for the CDR3 is TGTGCCAGCAGCCCCCGACAGGGGGCGATGGGTACTGAAGCTTTCTTT. Its protein is CASSPRQGAMGTEAFF.

The J gene is TRBJ2-7, the V gene TRBV5-1; TRBD1 agrees at 7 bases. The CDR3 has 14 amino acids. The ends lost 2 bases at V and 2 bases at J; junction bases unmatched: 4. Per the germline V gene, CDR1 is SGHRS and CDR2 is YFSETQ. The CDR3 protein is CASSFTGTAYEQYF. As DNA, the CDR3 is TGCGCCAGCAGCTTTACCGGGACAGCCTACGAGCAGTACTTC.

The genes are TRBV4-1 and TRBJ2-3; TRBD2 agrees at 11 bases. The CDR3 consists of 20 residues. Trimming removed 4 bases from V and 2 bases from J; junction bases left unmatched: 17. Germline CDR1 reads MGHRA; CDR2 reads YSYEKL. CDR3 DNA sequence: TGCGCCAGCAGCCCGGTGATTAGACTAGCGGGGACCAGCGACACAGATACGCAGTATTTT. The encoded protein is CASSPVIRLAGTSDTDTQYF.

The genes are TRBV7-9 and TRBJ2-7, with 11 bases aligning to TRBD1. Germline V gene sequence: CDR1 SEHNR, CDR2 FQNEAQ (reference sequence). The CDR3 length is 15 residues. Trimming cost V 8 bases and J 4 bases; bases outside gene matches: 10. This CDR3 is CASGASGTGGYEQYF. For the CDR3, the DNA is TGTGCCAGCGGAGCTAGCGGGACAGGGGGTTACGAGCAGTACTTC.

This clone has only one observation. This chain links TRBV7-8 with TRBJ1-5; D is undetermined. V gave up 6 bases and J gave up 3 bases, with 12 bases separating them. The germline CDR1 and CDR2 sequences are SGHVS and FQNEAQ. The CDR3 consists of 14 residues. CDR3 DNA sequence: TGTGCCAGCAGGGGCTCCGGTCCCAATCAGCCCCAGCATTTT. It encodes CASRGSGPNQPQHF.

With respect to this clone: The CDR3 does not close with the conserved phenylalanine or tryptophan, likely indicating a read error. V is TRBV4-1 and J is TRBJ2-7; D remains unclear. CDR3 length: 13 amino acids. Germline values: CDR1 MGHRA, CDR2 YSYEKL. Trimming cost V 4 bases and J 3 bases, with 10 bases left between them. The CDR3 spells CASSLHVNYEQYL. CDR3 DNA: TGCGCCAGCAGCCTACATGTGAACTACGAGCAGTACCTC.

In this sample, this clone turned up a few times. The gene calls are TRBV10-3 and TRBJ2-7, with D hard to call. Per the germline V gene, CDR1 is ENHRY and CDR2 is SYGVKD. CDR3 size: 12 residues. V lost 1 base to trimming and J lost 6 bases, with 7 bases between them. The CDR3 reads CAISEFTGEQYF. Written as DNA, the CDR3 is TGTGCCATCAGTGAGTTCACCGGCGAGCAGTACTTC.

This clone was found a few times. The rearrangement uses TRBV25-1 and TRBJ2-7; 10 bases are a match to TRBD1. Germline V CDR1 and CDR2: MGHDK, SYGVNS. CDR3 length: 15 residues. The trim removed 4 bases at V and 6 bases at J, leaving 9 bases unmatched. CDR3 protein: CASSADRGRYPEQYF. CDR3 coding DNA: TGTGCCAGCAGTGCCGACAGGGGGCGTTATCCCGAGCAGTACTTC.

The V call is TRBV10-3, the J call TRBJ2-7; 9 nucleotides align to TRBD2. The V gene's germline CDR1 is ENHRY and CDR2 SYGVKD. With 7 bases clipped from V and 1 base from J, the junction kept 5 bases outside the gene matches. CDR3 length: 14 residues. In DNA, the CDR3 is TGTGCCATCATGTCTGCGGGGGGGTCCTACGAGCAGTACTTC. Protein sequence: CAIMSAGGSYEQYF.

For the CDR3, the DNA is TGTGCCAGCAGTTCTAGCGGGAGTAAACCAGATACGCAGTATTTT. This encodes CASSSSGSKPDTQYF. The genes are TRBV28 and TRBJ2-3, with 10 bases that match TRBD2. The trim removed 4 bases at V and 4 bases at J, leaving 5 bases unmatched. This CDR3 spans 15 amino acids. Germline-derived CDR1 and CDR2 are MDHEN and SYDVKM.

V is TRBV28 and J is TRBJ2-2; 7 nucleotides align to TRBD1. The germline CDR1 and CDR2 sequences are MDHEN and SYDVKM. The CDR3 contains 17 residues. Trimming removed 6 bases from V and 0 bases from J; junction bases left unmatched: 10. This CDR3 reads CASRTPLGTANTGELFF. Here the CDR3 DNA reads TGTGCCAGCAGAACACCGCTGGGGACAGCGAACACCGGGGAGCTGTTTTTT. The entire variable domain, with the rest obtained from reference TRBV28 and TRBJ2-2, is as follows: DVKVTQSSRYLVKRTGEKVFLECVQDMDHENMFWYRQDPGLGLRLIYFSYDVKMKEKGDIPEGYSVSREKKERFSLILESASTNQTSMYLCASRTPLGTANTGELFFGEGSRLTVL.

The rearrangement uses TRBV5-8 and TRBJ1-6; D is unresolved. This CDR3 spans 16 amino acids. CDR1 SGHTS and CDR2 YDEGEE come from the germline V gene. Trimming took off 0 bases at V and 7 bases at J, with 14 bases between the two ends. The CDR3 reads CASSLVQYGENSPLHF. The CDR3 nucleotides are TGTGCCAGCAGCTTGGTCCAATACGGGGAAAATTCACCCCTCCACTTT. Variable domain in full (rest from reference TRBV5-8 and TRBJ1-6): EAGVTQSPTHLIKTRGQQATLRCSPISGHTSVYWYQQALGLGLQFLLWYDEGEERNRGNFPPRFSGRQFPNYSSELNVNALELEDSALYLCASSLVQYGENSPLHFGNGTRLTVT.

Comments on this clone: One junction end disagrees with the germline gene, perhaps due to a read error. J is TRBJ2-6 and V is TRBV30; 8 bases agree with TRBD1. This CDR3 spans 17 amino acids. Germline loops: CDR1 GTSNPN, CDR2 SVGIG (reference sequence). CDR3 loop: CAWRSGDRGSGANGLTF. In nucleotides, the CDR3 is TGTGCCTGGAGGTCGGGTGACAGGGGTTCTGGGGCCAACGGCCTGACTTTC. Filled out from reference TRBV30 and TRBJ2-6, the complete variable domain reads SQTIHQWPATLVQPVGSPLSLECTVEGTSNPNLYWYRQAAGRGLQLLFYSVGIGQISSEVPQNLSASRPQDRQFILSSKKLLLSDSGFYLCAWRSGDRGSGANGLTFGAGSRLTVL.

The chain is built from TRBV10-1 and TRBJ2-1, with D possibly being TRBD1 (6 bases). The germline V gene encodes CDR1 WNHNN and CDR2 SYGVQD (reference sequence). Trimming took off 4 bases at V and 0 bases at J, with 13 bases between the two ends. CDR3 length: 16 amino acids. CDR3 bases: TGCGCCAGCAGTGGTGGGGCCAGGGGCTCCTACAATGAGCAGTTCTTC. Translating it yields CASSGGARGSYNEQFF.